This T cell receptor (beta chain) originates from a study of T cells in Graves' hyperthyroidism and ophthalmopathy. RNA transcripts provided the source from which TCR beta CDR3 regions were amplified. First-round RT-PCR of the TCR CDR3 relied on the HTBI primer set. TCRdb itself ran the multiplex PCR reads through MiXCR, one entry per CDR3 protein. The table shows about 400,000 distinct CDR3 sequences, with roughly an eighth occurring only once. Any patient presenting with uncontrolled infection, other autoimmune disease, pregnancy or lactation was left out. The length of the CDR3 is 11 residues. Trimming pared 4 bases from V and 5 bases from J, leaving 6 bases between. Per germline, CDR1 MDHEN and CDR2 SYDVKM. This clonotype was detected many times.

This chain links TRBV28 with TRBJ2-7; the D is unclear. The sequence came from a woman between 18 and 29 years old with Graves' hyperthyroidism. Sequencing input: blood. The CDR3 sequence: CASSSVNEQYF. The CDR3 DNA sequence: TGTGCCAGCAGTTCGGTAAACGAGCAGTACTTC. Full variable domain (remainder filled in from reference TRBV28 and TRBJ2-7): DVKVTQSSRYLVKRTGEKVFLECVQDMDHENMFWYRQDPGLGLRLIYFSYDVKMKEKGDIPEGYSVSREKKERFSLILESASTNQTSMYLCASSSVNEQYFGPGTRLTVT.